This T cell receptor beta chain was recorded in a study of blood T cell repertoires in COVID-19. Germline lookup yields CDR1 SGDLS and CDR2 YYNGEE. With 0 bases removed from V and 6 bases from J, the gap between germline ends came to 14 bases. The CDR3 totals 15 residues. This clone was picked up one time. The protocol was immunoSEQ multiplex PCR, while the TCRdb copy is restricted to in-frame clones and leaves out a portion. Of a few hundred thousand clones listed, around 90% were seen once; the top ten hold 0.65% to 1%. The receptor comes from a man younger than 35 with COVID-19, enrolled during active disease. The material sequenced was peripheral blood. The chain combines TRBV9 with TRBJ2-3; the D is unclear. CDR3 sequence (DNA): TGTGCCAGCAGCGTAGATCAGCCTATGCGGGATACGCAGTATTTT. It is translated as CASSVDQPMRDTQYF.